A selection of T cell receptor beta chains follows, all from one sample in a study of beta chain features in type 1 diabetes. Generated by immunoSEQ multiplex PCR, the TCRdb table keeps only in-frame clones and is missing some. The repertoire includes 130,000 or so clones, around 16% of them detected once, and 2.6% sits in the top ten. Sequencing input: central memory CD4+ T cells from blood. The receptors stem from a man aged 18 to 29 with type 1 diabetes. CDR3s include the opening cysteine and the closing phenylalanine or tryptophan. The order of the fields is J gene, D gene, clone size, V gene, CDR3 DNA, CDR3 protein. D genes are given only for firm matches. Some rows have no size entry. The others give once, few or many, or a class for an expanded clone.

>TRBJ1-2|NA|NA|TRBV7-6
TGTGCCAGCAGCTTAGGTCCAGGGGACTATGGCTACACCTTC
CASSLGPGDYGYTF
>TRBJ2-7|NA|many|TRBV2
TGTGCCAATCCAAACACGAAATTAACCTACGAGCAGTACTTC
CANPNTKLTYEQYF
>TRBJ2-3|TRBD2|few|TRBV6-5
TGTGCCAGCAGTTCAGCGGGAGCAGGCACAGATACGCAGTATTTT
CASSSAGAGTDTQYF
>TRBJ2-3|NA|NA|TRBV19
TGTGCCAGTAGTAATCGTGGAGAGGCGCAGTATTTT
CASSNRGEAQYF
>TRBJ2-5|NA|NA|TRBV6-5
TGTGCCAGCAGTCCGCACAGGGAGACCCAGTACTTC
CASSPHRETQYF
>TRBJ2-5|TRBD1|NA|TRBV9
TGTGCCAGCAGCGTACCTGGGACAGGGGAGACCCAGTACTTC
CASSVPGTGETQYF
>TRBJ2-3|NA|many|TRBV7-2
TGTGCCAGCAGCAGTTATAAGGGAGTTTTCACAGATACGCAGTATTTT
CASSSYKGVFTDTQYF
>TRBJ2-4|NA|many|TRBV14
TGTGCCAGCAGCCTCCGAGGTCAGGGAAACATTCAGTACTTC
CASSLRGQGNIQYF
>TRBJ2-2|TRBD1|many|TRBV28
TGTGCGATGGGACAGTCCAACACCGGGGAGCTGTTTTTT
CAMGQSNTGELFF
>TRBJ1-2|NA|NA|TRBV6-5
TGTGCCAGCAGCCTTTACCCGCACAGTAACTATGGCTACACCTTC
CASSLYPHSNYGYTF
>TRBJ2-3|TRBD2|NA|TRBV2
TGTGCCAGCAAAAAAGCGGGAGGTGTCGCAGATACGCAGTATTTT
CASKKAGGVADTQYF
>TRBJ2-5|NA|few|TRBV2
TGTGCCAGCAGTGAAGTAAAAAGGGCCCAGTACTTC
CASSEVKRAQYF
>TRBJ2-1|TRBD2|NA|TRBV18
TGTGCCAGCTCTCCGCAGCGGGAGAATGAGCAGTTCTTC
CASSPQRENEQFF
>TRBJ1-2|NA|NA|TRBV6-4
TGTGCCAGCAGTGACTCGAGGGGAAGGATTGGCTACACCTTC
CASSDSRGRIGYTF
>TRBJ2-3|TRBD2|NA|TRBV28
TGTGCCAGCAGTTGGCGATTCGGGACTAGCGGCCTCTGGAGGATAAATACGCAGTATTTT
CASSWRFGTSGLWRINTQYF
>TRBJ2-5|TRBD2|few|TRBV30
TGTGCCGGGAGTGCTAGCGGGGAGACCCAGTACTTC
CAGSASGETQYF
>TRBJ1-3|NA|NA|TRBV25-1
TGTGCCAGCAGTGAATCCCATGGGGGGACTGGAAACACCATATATTTT
CASSESHGGTGNTIYF
>TRBJ2-3|NA|few|TRBV6-1
TGTGCCAGCAGTGAACGGACTGGAGGGGTACCGACAGATACGCAGTATTTT
CASSERTGGVPTDTQYF